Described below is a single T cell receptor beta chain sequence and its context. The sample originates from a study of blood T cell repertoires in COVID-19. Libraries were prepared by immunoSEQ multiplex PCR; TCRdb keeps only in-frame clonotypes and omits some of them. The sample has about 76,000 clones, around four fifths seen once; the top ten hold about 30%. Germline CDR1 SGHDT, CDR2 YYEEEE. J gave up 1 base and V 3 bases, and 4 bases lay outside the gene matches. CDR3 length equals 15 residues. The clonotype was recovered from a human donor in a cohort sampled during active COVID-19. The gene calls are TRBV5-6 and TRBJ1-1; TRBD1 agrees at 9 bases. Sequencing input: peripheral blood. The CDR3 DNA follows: TGTGCCAGCAGCTGGGGGACAGGGCGGAACACTGAAGCTTTCTTT. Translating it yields CASSWGTGRNTEAFF.